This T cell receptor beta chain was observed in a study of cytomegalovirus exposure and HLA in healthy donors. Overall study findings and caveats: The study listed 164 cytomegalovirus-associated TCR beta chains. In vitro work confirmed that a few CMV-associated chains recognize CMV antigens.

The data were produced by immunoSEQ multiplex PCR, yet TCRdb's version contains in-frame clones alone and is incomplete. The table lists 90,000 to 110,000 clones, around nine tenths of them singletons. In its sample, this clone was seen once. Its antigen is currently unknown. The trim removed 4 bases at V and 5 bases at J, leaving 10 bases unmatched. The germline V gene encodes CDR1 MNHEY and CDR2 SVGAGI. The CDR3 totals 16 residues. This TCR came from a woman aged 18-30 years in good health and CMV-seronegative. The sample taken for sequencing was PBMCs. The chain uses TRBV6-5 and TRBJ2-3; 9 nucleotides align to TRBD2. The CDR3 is CASSSQGAGGLDTQYF. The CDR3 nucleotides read TGTGCCAGCAGTTCCCAAGGAGCGGGGGGCTTAGATACGCAGTATTTT.